The 24 T cell receptor beta chains below all came from one sample that was sequenced in a study of shared clonotypes between healthy human individuals. Here immunoSEQ multiplex PCR was the method, and the copy in TCRdb shows in-frame clones only, minus some. The data hold more than 2 million clones, with more than 90% observed a single time. Sequenced input: naive CD4+ T cells sorted from blood. Specified subset: CD45RA+ positively selected. Receptors were obtained from a man between 18 and 29 years old in good health.

The CDR3 region is CASSYSPLAGGHEQYF. The CDR3 DNA follows: TGTGCCAGCAGTTACTCACCACTAGCGGGAGGCCACGAGCAGTACTTC. This chain links TRBV6-5 with TRBJ2-7, with 12 nucleotides matching TRBD2. V shed 0 bases and J 5 bases; nucleotides not matched to a gene: 5. The germline V gene encodes CDR1 MNHEY and CDR2 SVGAGI. The CDR3 runs to 16 residues.

The chain couples TRBV4-3 to TRBJ2-7; 12 nucleotides agree with TRBD1. With 1 base clipped from V and 3 bases from J, the junction kept 7 bases outside the gene matches. This CDR3 region has 17 residues. From germline, CDR1 is LGHNA and CDR2 YSLEER. Here the CDR3 DNA reads TGCGCCAGCAGCCAAGGGGGCGGGACAGGGGGCTACTACGAGCAGTACTTC. Amino acid sequence: CASSQGGGTGGYYEQYF.

This chain joins TRBV6-4 and TRBJ2-4; 10 bases line up with TRBD2. J was trimmed by 1 base and V by 4 bases; bases with no gene match: 13. In germline, CDR1 is MRHNA, CDR2 SNTAGT. This CDR3 is built from 19 residues. CDR3 region: CASSVVPSGGFGAKNIQYF. CDR3 bases: TGTGCCAGCAGTGTAGTCCCTAGCGGGGGCTTTGGGGCCAAAAACATTCAGTACTTC.

This chain connects TRBV4-3 to TRBJ1-1, with 7 nucleotides matching TRBD1. The CDR3 runs to 14 residues. The V gene end was trimmed by 3 bases and the J gene end by 4 bases; junction bases not matched to a gene: 5. The germline V gene encodes CDR1 LGHNA and CDR2 YSLEER. The CDR3 DNA sequence: TGCGCCAGCAGCCATCTCGACAGGGCCACTGAAGCTTTCTTT. It is translated as CASSHLDRATEAFF.

The chain carries TRBV28 and TRBJ2-2; a possible D gene is TRBD1 (6 bases). The CDR3 is 14 residues long. Trimming left V 0 bases short and J 6 bases short, with 8 bases between. CDR1 is MDHEN and CDR2 is SYDVKM in the germline V gene. The CDR3 here is CASSLWGAAGELFF. The CDR3 DNA sequence: TGTGCCAGCAGTTTATGGGGGGCGGCCGGGGAGCTGTTTTTT.

This clone was recorded once. The chain joins TRBV4-1 to TRBJ2-1; tentative D call: TRBD1 (6 bases). The germline V gene encodes CDR1 MGHRA and CDR2 YSYEKL. Trimming pared 0 bases from V and 9 bases from J, leaving 12 bases between. This CDR3 spans 14 amino acids. CDR3 nucleotides: TGCGCCAGCAGCCAAGAACAAGGCAGGGGTGAGCAGTTCTTC. The encoded protein is CASSQEQGRGEQFF.

Comment on this clone: Within the sample, other DNA sequences also encode this same CDR3. The chain combines TRBV11-3 with TRBJ2-1; the D is unclear. Germline V gives CDR1 SGHNT, CDR2 YENEEA. Trimming removed 3 bases at V and 3 bases at J, with 6 bases between. This CDR3 is 13 amino acids long. The CDR3 DNA follows: TGTGCCAGCAGCTTGAACCTCTACAATGAGCAGTTCTTC. Its translation is CASSLNLYNEQFF. Looking up the rest from reference TRBV11-3 and TRBJ2-1 gives the full variable domain: EAGVVQSPRYKIIEKKQPVAFWCNPISGHNTLYWYLQNLGQGPELLIRYENEEAVDDSQLPKDRFSAERLKGVDSTLKIQPAELGDSAVYLCASSLNLYNEQFFGPGTRLTVL.

The rearrangement joins TRBV4-3 to TRBJ1-4; D unresolved. CDR1 and CDR2 from the germline V gene are LGHNA and YSLEER. The CDR3 has 16 residues. V was pared by 0 bases and J by 8 bases, with 16 bases between. The CDR3 sequence is CASSQDQVAGGEKLFF. CDR3 sequence (DNA): TGCGCCAGCAGCCAAGATCAGGTCGCGGGAGGCGAAAAACTGTTTTTT.

The chain combines TRBV9 with TRBJ1-4; D is possibly TRBD1 (5 bases). Germline V CDR1 and CDR2: SGDLS, YYNGEE. Between the trimmed V and J ends, which lost 0 bases and 0 bases, there was a span of 12 bases. This CDR3 is 17 amino acids long. The CDR3, as DNA: TGTGCCAGCAGCGTAGACACAGGAGTTGCAACTAATGAAAAACTGTTTTTT. It codes for CASSVDTGVATNEKLFF.

This clone turned up a few times. Additional DNA sequences in this sample encode the identical CDR3. J is TRBJ2-7 and V is TRBV5-1; D is undetermined. In germline, CDR1 is SGHRS, CDR2 YFSETQ. There are 12 residues in the CDR3. With 4 bases removed from V and 1 base from J, the gap between germline ends came to 6 bases. The CDR3 region is CASSLPSYEQYF. CDR3 nucleotides: TGCGCCAGCAGCCTGCCTTCCTACGAGCAGTACTTC.

The genes are TRBV9 and TRBJ2-5, with D perhaps given as TRBD1 or TRBD2 (5 bases each). The CDR3 runs to 14 residues. CDR1 SGDLS and CDR2 YYNGEE come from the germline V gene. V lost 0 bases and J lost 5, with 11 bases in between. The CDR3 here is CASSVEGTSETQYF. The CDR3 nucleotides are TGTGCCAGCAGCGTAGAGGGGACGTCGGAGACCCAGTACTTC.

The chain uses TRBV19 and TRBJ1-1, with D possibly being TRBD1 (5 bases). Germline V gives CDR1 LNHDA, CDR2 SQIVND (reference sequence). The CDR3 has 13 residues. V lost 8 bases and J lost 4, with 14 bases in between. In nucleotides, the CDR3 is TGTGCCAGTCAGGACACTTCAGTCACTGAAGCTTTCTTT. Residues: CASQDTSVTEAFF. Full variable domain (missing parts from reference TRBV19 and TRBJ1-1): DGGITQSPKYLFRKEGQNVTLSCEQNLNHDAMYWYRQDPGQGLRLIYYSQIVNDFQKGDIAEGYSVSREKKESFPLTVTSAQKNPTAFYLCASQDTSVTEAFFGQGTRLTVV.

The chain carries TRBV7-6 and TRBJ1-1; D is possibly TRBD1 (5 bases). CDR1 is SGHVS and CDR2 is FNYEAQ in the germline V gene. CDR3 length: 16 amino acids. With 5 bases removed from V and 1 base from J, the gap between germline ends came to 17 bases. The DNA for the CDR3 is TGTGCCAGCAGCCTGGGTCCGGGGCCGGGGAACACTGAAGCTTTCTTT. Translating gives CASSLGPGPGNTEAFF.

This sequence joins TRBV10-3 and TRBJ2-1; the D gene is possibly TRBD1 (5 bases). The V end was cut by 6 bases, the J end by 7 bases, with 16 bases between. The length of the CDR3 is 14 residues. Germline CDR1 is ENHRY and CDR2 is SYGVKD. The CDR3 DNA follows: TGTGCCATCAGGGCAGGGCCAGGTATGAATGAGCAGTTCTTC. This translates into CAIRAGPGMNEQFF.

The V call is TRBV6-5, the J call TRBJ2-7; 7 nucleotides match TRBD1. The CDR3 runs 13 residues. Germline loops: CDR1 MNHEY, CDR2 SVGAGI. V shed 7 bases and J 4 bases; nucleotides not matched to a gene: 7. The DNA for the CDR3 is TGTGCCAGCACCCTGCCAGGGGGTTACGAGCAGTACTTC. This translates into CASTLPGGYEQYF.

As regards this clone: The same CDR3 arises from other DNA sequences in this sample as well. The V and J genes are TRBV30 and TRBJ1-2, with D unresolved. Trimming removed 0 bases at V and 6 bases at J, with 11 bases between. Germline CDR1 reads GTSNPN; CDR2 reads SVGIG (reference sequence). The CDR3 spans 13 residues. DNA of the CDR3: TGTGCCTGGAGTGTACCCGGCCGCAATGGCTACACCTTC. Translated, it gives CAWSVPGRNGYTF. Drawing the rest from reference TRBV30 and TRBJ1-2, the complete variable domain is SQTIHQWPATLVQPVGSPLSLECTVEGTSNPNLYWYRQAAGRGLQLLFYSVGIGQISSEVPQNLSASRPQDRQFILSSKKLLLSDSGFYLCAWSVPGRNGYTFGSGTRLTVV.

This chain connects TRBV14 to TRBJ2-4; no definite D call. Per germline, CDR1 SGHDN and CDR2 FVKESK. The CDR3 spans 17 residues. V lost 2 bases and J lost 3, with 17 bases in between. The CDR3 coding sequence is TGTGCCAGCAGCCAACTTGGACCGTTCACCGACAAAAACATTCAGTACTTC. The encoded protein is CASSQLGPFTDKNIQYF.

On this clone: The same CDR3 arises from other DNA sequences in this sample as well. The chain carries TRBV10-3 and TRBJ2-7, with D uncertain. This CDR3 contains 11 residues. V lost 3 bases to trimming and J lost 4 bases, with 4 bases between them. CDR1 is ENHRY, CDR2 SYGVKD, per germline. Here the CDR3 DNA reads TGTGCCATCAGTGATGGATACGAGCAGTACTTC. Translated, it gives CAISDGYEQYF.

As to this clone: The sample has other DNA sequences that encode this CDR3 too. The chain links TRBV25-1 to TRBJ2-7; D is undetermined. Germline V gives CDR1 MGHDK, CDR2 SYGVNS. This CDR3 comprises 12 residues. V was shortened by 4 bases and J by 0 bases, with 4 bases between the two germline ends. The CDR3 DNA is TGTGCCAGCAGTGGGAGCTCCTACGAGCAGTACTTC. This gives the protein CASSGSSYEQYF.

Remarks on this clone: This same CDR3 is encoded by further DNA sequences in the sample. The chain links TRBV15 to TRBJ2-2, with TRBD1 matching over 8 bases. The CDR3 runs to 16 residues. Germline V gene lookup returns CDR1 LNHNV and CDR2 YYDKDF (reference sequence). Trimming removed 0 bases from V and 1 base from J; junction bases left unmatched: 1. The CDR3 loop is CATSRDGTGNTGELFF. The CDR3 region has the DNA TGTGCCACCAGCAGAGACGGGACAGGGAACACCGGGGAGCTGTTTTTT.

The V and J genes are TRBV27 and TRBJ2-1, with 9 bases aligning to TRBD2. After removal of 2 bases from V and 4 bases from J, the junction contained 3 bases not matched to a gene. Germline V gene sequence: CDR1 MNHEY, CDR2 SMNVEV (reference sequence). The CDR3 totals 15 residues. This CDR3 is CASSLTAGGYNEQFF. The CDR3 bases are TGTGCCAGCAGTTTAACAGCGGGGGGATACAATGAGCAGTTCTTC.

V gene TRBV20-1 combines with J gene TRBJ2-1; D ambiguous. With 1 base removed from V and 12 bases from J, the gap between germline ends came to 10 bases. CDR1 DFQATT and CDR2 SNEGSKA come from the germline V gene (reference sequence). The CDR3 has 11 residues. The DNA of the CDR3 is TGCAGTGCTAGAGTAGAAGTGGGGCAGTTCTTC. Protein sequence: CSARVEVGQFF.

The J gene is TRBJ1-5, the V gene TRBV6-1; a possible D gene is TRBD1 (5 bases). The CDR3 is made up of 15 amino acids. Germline assignment: CDR1 MNHNS and CDR2 SASEGT. With 6 bases removed from V and 4 bases from J, the gap between germline ends came to 16 bases. The CDR3 DNA reads TGTGCCAGCAGCCCCGGGGGAGGTCAGAATCAGCCCCAGCATTTT. Residues: CASSPGGGQNQPQHF.

A word on this clone: This specimen includes other DNA sequences encoding the same CDR3. This chain uses TRBV30 with TRBJ1-5; D gene uncertain. With 1 base removed from V and 0 bases from J, the gap between germline ends came to 7 bases. The length of the CDR3 is 14 residues. CDR1 is GTSNPN and CDR2 is SVGIG in the germline V gene (reference sequence). The CDR3 reads CAWSGDRSNQPQHF. DNA of the CDR3: TGTGCCTGGAGTGGAGATCGTAGCAATCAGCCCCAGCATTTT.